Listed here is a single TCR beta chain. Its matching antigen is unknown. This specimen includes other DNA sequences encoding the same CDR3. The length of the CDR3 is 13 residues. Germline V CDR1 and CDR2: WSHSY, SAAADI. V gave up 7 bases and J gave up 6 bases, with 12 bases separating them. These data belong to a study of shared clonotypes between healthy human individuals. In the study's own analysis: In the immunoSEQ data, sequences were junction-only and lacked quality scores, so filtering differed. The data were produced by immunoSEQ multiplex PCR, yet TCRdb's version contains in-frame clones alone and is incomplete. V and J calls and clone size are as listed in that table; D and trimming were resolved from the DNA. This sample has over a million clones, with approximately 96% found just once. Study results and caveats: Naive CD4 clonotype sharing across a handful of donors was 4% to 5%.

The chain combines TRBV10-2 with TRBJ2-2; D may be TRBD2 (5 bases). Input material: naive CD4+ T cells sorted from blood. The subset was: CD45RA+ positively selected. The origin of this receptor is a man aged 25-40 years in good health. Written as DNA, the CDR3 is TGCGCCAGCACCGAGCGGAGACCCGGGGAGCTGTTTTTT. Its protein is CASTERRPGELFF.